The following is a T cell receptor (beta chain) sequence with its context. Researchers sorted participants into cohorts using their self-reported clinical history. Among Cohort 3 donors, those recovered had two negative PCRs, clearance, or symptom resolution. Source study methods: How many nucleated cells were present was estimated from reference gene primer amplification. Assay used: immunoSEQ multiplex PCR; TCRdb lists only in-frame clones, some missing. V and J calls plus clone size are reproduced from that table; the DNA served to infer D and trimming. The table lists roughly 180,000 clones, 82% of them singletons. The entry originates in a study of blood T cell repertoires in COVID-19. As for the study in general: Researchers got acute and convalescent COVID-19 samples from the United States, Italy and Spain.

V was clipped by 0 bases and J by 2 bases; unmatched bases: 5. The CDR3 is made up of 15 amino acids. In germline, CDR1 is SGDLS, CDR2 YYNGEE. The clonotype was recovered from a man aged 60 to 75 who had recovered from COVID-19. The sample was PBMCs or T cells enriched from blood (not recorded which). J is TRBJ2-7 and V is TRBV9, with TRBD1 matching over 7 bases. For the CDR3, the DNA is TGTGCCAGCAGCGTAGACACAGGGGCTACCTACGAGCAGTACTTC. It yields the protein CASSVDTGATYEQYF.